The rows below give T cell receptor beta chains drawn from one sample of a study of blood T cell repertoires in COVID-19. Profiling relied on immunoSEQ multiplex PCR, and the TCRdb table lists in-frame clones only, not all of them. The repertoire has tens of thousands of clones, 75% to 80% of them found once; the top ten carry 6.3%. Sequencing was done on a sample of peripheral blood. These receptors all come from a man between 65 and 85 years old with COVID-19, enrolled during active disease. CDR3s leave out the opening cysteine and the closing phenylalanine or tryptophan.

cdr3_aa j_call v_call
ASSLVIGGHEAF TRBJ1-1 TRBV7-9
ATKGRTGVNSPLH TRBJ1-6 TRBV19
SVGRTRGEAF TRBJ1-1 TRBV29-1
AISESGGTPSGELF TRBJ2-2 TRBV10-3
ASSPLTAPVEAF TRBJ1-1 TRBV5-5
ASSQGGSGNTIY TRBJ1-3 TRBV3-1/TRBV3-2
ASSPIERAEQF TRBJ2-1 TRBV9
ASSVVSGANVLT TRBJ2-6 TRBV9
AIQGGLAGAEQY TRBJ2-7 TRBV10-3
ASSYMSGRAEDIQY TRBJ2-4 TRBV6-2/TRBV6-3
ASSLGTGVGYRYTEAF TRBJ1-1 TRBV4-3
ASSQTAGTSGQATQY TRBJ2-3 TRBV6-6
ASSRTARTYEQY TRBJ2-7 TRBV10-1
ASSLGQGARGAF TRBJ1-1 TRBV5-1
ASSLAEAGGFGYT TRBJ1-2 TRBV7-9